A selection of T cell receptor beta chains follows, all from one sample in a study of circulating CD8 cells and anti-PD-1 response in melanoma. In TCRdb, the reads were re-called with MiXCR into one record per CDR3 protein. The data hold hundreds of distinct CDR3 sequences, with around 6.2% observed a single time. The material was CD8+ T cells from PBMCs, obtained at baseline or after one month of anti-PD-1 therapy (not recorded which). The receptors stem from a human donor with melanoma. CDR3s include the opening cysteine and the closing phenylalanine or tryptophan. The D gene is left open where the match is weak. Not all rows give a size; the values are once, few, many and, for expanded clones, a class.

cdr3_length	d_call	v_call	clone_size	j_call	cdr3_nt	cdr3_aa
19	TRBD2	TRBV6-6	large	TRBJ2-3	TGTGCCAGCAGTTACTTAGCGCTAGCGGGGGGCCACGACACAGATACGCAGTATTTT	CASSYLALAGGHDTDTQYF
13	TRBD1	TRBV19	large	TRBJ2-7	TGTGCCAGCCAGGGGGCCCAAATGGGCGAGCAGTACTTC	CASQGAQMGEQYF
17	.	TRBV23-1	large	TRBJ2-5	TGCGCCAGCAGTCATTCCAGGGGAAAGGAGCACCAAGAGACCCAGTACTTC	CASSHSRGKEHQETQYF
17	TRBD1	TRBV5-5	large	TRBJ1-1	TGTGCCAGCAGCCACGGAACCGGGACAGGGAAGTCGACGGAAGCTTTCTTT	CASSHGTGTGKSTEAFF
15	.	TRBV27	large	TRBJ2-7	TGTGCCAGCAGTTTTGGGGTTCCAGGGTGTTACGAGCAGTACTTC	CASSFGVPGCYEQYF
14	.	TRBV30	medium-sized	TRBJ2-2	TGTGCCTGGAGTGGTGGGGGGAACACCGGGGAGCTGTTTTTT	CAWSGGGNTGELFF
17	TRBD1	TRBV28	large	TRBJ2-2	TGTGCCAGCAGCGGTTGGGCGGACAGGGTGACCACCGGGGAGCTGTTTTTT	CASSGWADRVTTGELFF
14	TRBD1	TRBV5-8	medium-sized	TRBJ2-7	TGTGCCAGCAGCTTTCGGACAGGGAACCACGAGCAGTACTTC	CASSFRTGNHEQYF
15	.	TRBV19	medium-sized	TRBJ2-2	TGTGCCAGTACTTATACCTCGGGTGGCACCGGGGAGCTGTTTTTT	CASTYTSGGTGELFF
12	.	TRBV12-3/TRBV12-4	few	TRBJ2-3	TGTGCCAGCAGTTTCGGGCCAGATACGCAGTATTTT	CASSFGPDTQYF
14	.	TRBV7-2	large	TRBJ1-6	TGTGCCAGCACCCAGGGAAAGACAAATTCACCCCTCCACTTT	CASTQGKTNSPLHF
8	.	TRBV6-5	.	TRBJ2-7	TGTGCCAGCAACGAGCAGTACTTC	CASNEQYF
12	.	TRBV2	large	TRBJ2-7	TGTGCCAGCAGTGAAGGGGGTAACGAGCAGTACTTC	CASSEGGNEQYF
13	.	TRBV19	hyperexpanded	TRBJ2-1	TGTGGGTCTCGGTCCCCTCTCTACAATGAGCAGTTCTTC	CGSRSPLYNEQFF
14	.	TRBV7-2	hyperexpanded	TRBJ1-1	TGTGCCAGCAGCTCCTCTCCTCAGAACACTGAAGCTTTCTTT	CASSSSPQNTEAFF
13	.	TRBV19	medium-sized	TRBJ2-1	TGTGCCAGTAGCGGGTCGGGGGCCAATGAGCAGTTCTTC	CASSGSGANEQFF
15	TRBD2	TRBV3-1	large	TRBJ2-3	TGTGCCAGCAGCCAGCTAGCGGGGGCCACAGATACGCAGTATTTT	CASSQLAGATDTQYF
15	.	TRBV19	large	TRBJ2-1	TGTGCCAGTAGTGCAGGGGGGGGCGCTTACAATGAGCAGTTCTTC	CASSAGGGAYNEQFF
14	.	TRBV19	large	TRBJ1-5	TGTGCCAGTAGTATGGGGACTGTCAGTCAGCCCCAGCATTTT	CASSMGTVSQPQHF
13	TRBD2	TRBV28	.	TRBJ2-1	TGTGCCAGCGCACCGGGACTACCTAATGAGCAGTTCTTC	CASAPGLPNEQFF
15	.	TRBV7-3	medium-sized	TRBJ2-3	TGTGCCAGCAGCTTAACACCTACCGGCACAGATACGCAGTATTTT	CASSLTPTGTDTQYF
13	.	TRBV20-1	large	TRBJ2-7	TGCAGTGCGAGAGGGCTAGCTTCCTACGAGCAGTACTTC	CSARGLASYEQYF
14	.	TRBV7-8	medium-sized	TRBJ2-2	TGTGCCAGCAGCTTAGTACCCACCTCGGGGGAGCTGTTTTTT	CASSLVPTSGELFF
14	TRBD2	TRBV24-1	large	TRBJ2-3	TGTGCCACCAGTGCTAGCGGGGGCTCCCCTACGCAGTATTTT	CATSASGGSPTQYF
15	TRBD2	TRBV19	.	TRBJ2-7	TGTGCCAGTAGTATTGGAGCGGGGCTCTCCCTCGAGCAGTACTTC	CASSIGAGLSLEQYF
13	TRBD2	TRBV12-3/TRBV12-4	medium-sized	TRBJ2-3	TGTGCCAGCAGTCCGGGGGGAGCAGATACGCAGTATTTT	CASSPGGADTQYF
14	TRBD2	TRBV20-1	large	TRBJ2-5	TGCAGTGCTAGCCCAGCGGGGTACCAAGAGACCCAGTACTTC	CSASPAGYQETQYF
15	TRBD2	TRBV27	.	TRBJ2-5	TGTGCCAGCAGTTTCCGGACTAGCGGACAAGAGACCCAGTACTTC	CASSFRTSGQETQYF
17	.	TRBV11-2	.	TRBJ2-3	TGTGCCAGCACCCTCATGGTCGGTGGGGGCTACACAGATACGCAGTATTTT	CASTLMVGGGYTDTQYF
13	TRBD1	TRBV19	large	TRBJ1-1	TGTGCCAGTATCCGGGACAGCAGGACTGAAGCTTTCTTT	CASIRDSRTEAFF
14	.	TRBV7-2	large	TRBJ2-7	TGTGCCAGCAGCCTGGAAGTCTCAGGGTACGAGCAGTACTTC	CASSLEVSGYEQYF
14	.	TRBV2	large	TRBJ2-3	TGTGCCAGCAGAGAGGGACCGGTCACAGATACGCAGTATTTT	CASREGPVTDTQYF
16	TRBD1	TRBV19	few	TRBJ1-1	TGTGCCAGTAGTATAGACCCCCGGACAGGGGTTGGTGAAGCTTTCTTT	CASSIDPRTGVGEAFF
12	TRBD1	TRBV29-1	large	TRBJ2-7	TGCAGCGCCGGGACAGGTACCTACGAGCAGTACTTC	CSAGTGTYEQYF
16	.	TRBV7-3	.	TRBJ2-1	TGTGCCAGCAGCTGGGTACCCGGGATGGAGAGCAATGAGCAGTTCTTC	CASSWVPGMESNEQFF